The sequence of this T cell receptor (beta chain) was determined in a study of beta chain features in type 1 diabetes. Study-wide findings and caveats: Moderate yet significant TCRB CDR3 shortening was seen in Type 1 diabetes patients in all four CD4+ subsets.

This clone came up a few times. Antigen: not known. This CDR3 is 15 amino acids long. Germline CDR1 reads MDHEN; CDR2 reads SYDVKM. V was pared by 2 bases and J by 2 bases, with 12 bases between. The isolated RNA, all of it, was reverse transcribed, so expressed TCRB transcripts were what got sequenced. Sequenced naive, central memory and regulatory T cell samples produced an average of roughly 3.9 million reads. Here immunoSEQ multiplex PCR was the method, and the copy in TCRdb shows in-frame clones only, minus some. The data show 300,000 to 400,000 clones, with 9.3% seen just once and about 1% held by the top ten.

The origin of this receptor is a man aged 25 to 40 with type 1 diabetes. V and J are TRBV28 and TRBJ1-1; D possibly corresponds to TRBD1 (5 bases). Sequencing was done on a sample of central memory CD4+ T cells from blood. The CDR3 nucleotides read TGTGCCAGCAGTTTAATGGGCAGGGTCAACACTGAAGCTTTCTTT. This codes for CASSLMGRVNTEAFF.